This TCR beta chain was observed in a study of identical twins. The CDR3 totals 17 residues. Germline values: CDR1 MNHEY, CDR2 SVGEGT. V was clipped by 5 bases and J by 0 bases; unmatched bases: 12. TCRdb reanalysed the 5' RACE reads using MiXCR and keeps one entry per CDR3 protein. The sample includes just over 450,000 distinct CDR3 sequences, around 14% of them seen just once. These sequences were also reported in another study, on yellow fever vaccine responses in identical twins.

The rearrangement links TRBV6-2 or TRBV6-3 to TRBJ2-7; 8 bases are shared with TRBD1. Sample: CD4+ T cells sorted from blood. The clonotype was recovered from a woman in her late teens or twenties in good health. The CDR3 is CASSPTGGAGYSYEQYF. In DNA form, the CDR3 reads TGTGCCAGCAGTCCCACAGGGGGAGCGGGCTACTCCTACGAGCAGTACTTC.